These 9 T cell receptor beta chains originate from one sample sequenced in a study of Tregs in tolerant kidney transplant recipients. The repertoire was sequenced with immunoSEQ multiplex PCR; TCRdb's copy has only in-frame clones and lacks some. The sample lists 110,000 or so clones, 90% occurring once. The sequenced sample was CD4+ T cells from blood, obtained before the transplant. These receptors came from a human donor who received a combined kidney and bone marrow transplant.

The rearrangement links TRBV21-1 to TRBJ2-7; TRBD2, the D gene given by the table, was not confirmed from the DNA. TRBV21-1 is a known pseudogene. The CDR3 runs 16 residues. The CDR3 nucleotides are TGTGCCAGCAGCAACGTTGAGGCTAGCGATTCCTACGAGCAGTACTTC. Protein sequence: CASSNVEASDSYEQYF.

This sequence joins TRBV20-1 and TRBJ2-7; D gene ambiguous. Germline V lookup: CDR1 DFQATT, CDR2 SNEGSKA (reference sequence). The CDR3 is 11 amino acids. V was shortened by 2 bases and J by 2 bases, with 4 bases between the two germline ends. Here the CDR3 reads CSARRTYEQYF. The DNA for the CDR3 is TGCAGTGCTAGACGTACCTACGAGCAGTACTTC.

The chain combines TRBV28 with TRBJ2-5; D perhaps matches TRBD2 (6 bases). Germline V gene lookup returns CDR1 MDHEN and CDR2 SYDVKM. Trimming stripped 5 bases from V and 4 bases from J, with 23 bases between. There are 17 residues in the CDR3. The CDR3 DNA sequence: TGTGCCAGCAGTACCTCCCCCCCCCGGGGGTGGACAGAGACCCAGTACTTC. Amino acid sequence: CASSTSPPRGWTETQYF.

This clone was counted a single time. The V call is TRBV11-2, the J call TRBJ2-7; no clear D. Germline CDR1 reads SGHAT; CDR2 reads FQNNGV. The CDR3 length is 12 residues. The ends were cut back, 1 base at V and 2 bases at J, with 3 bases in the middle. The CDR3 spells CASSLAAYEQYF. The CDR3 DNA reads TGTGCCAGCAGCTTAGCGGCCTACGAGCAGTACTTC.

This CDR3 is CASSDLEGGHYEQYF. CDR3 bases: TGTGCCAGCAGCGATCTGGAGGGGGGGCACTACGAGCAGTACTTC. This chain uses TRBV28 with TRBJ2-7, with TRBD2 as a possible D gene (7 bases). Trimming removed 6 bases at V and 3 bases at J, with 18 bases between. CDR1 MDHEN and CDR2 SYDVKM come from the germline V gene. This CDR3 is built from 15 residues.

This chain links TRBV15 with TRBJ2-5; 8 bases agree with TRBD2. V dropped 4 bases and J dropped 0; count of bases not matched to a gene: 10. Germline V gene data show CDR1 as LNHNV and CDR2 as YYDKDF (reference sequence). The CDR3 contains 17 residues. The CDR3 sequence: CATSNGFGGGYQETQYF. CDR3 DNA: TGTGCCACCAGCAACGGTTTCGGCGGGGGGTACCAAGAGACCCAGTACTTC.

CDR3 residues: CASGFWGLGETQYF. In nucleotides, the CDR3 is TGTGCTAGTGGTTTTTGGGGGCTTGGAGAGACCCAGTACTTC. The chain has TRBV12-5 and TRBJ2-5; weak D call: TRBD1 (6 bases). V was pared by 3 bases and J by 4 bases, with 12 bases between. Germline CDR1 and CDR2: LGHNT and FRNRAP. The CDR3 loop spans 14 amino acids.

This clone showed up just once. The chain combines TRBV18 with TRBJ1-1, with 12 bases that match TRBD1. In germline, CDR1 is KGHSH, CDR2 LQKENI. CDR3 length: 18 amino acids. V lost 4 bases, J lost 2 bases, and 11 bases stayed unmatched. As DNA, the CDR3 is TGTGCCAGCTCACAATTCCCGGGACAGGGGGCGTCCAACACTGAAGCTTTCTTT. It encodes CASSQFPGQGASNTEAFF.

The rearrangement uses TRBV5-4 and TRBJ1-2; 10 bases agree with TRBD1. This CDR3 spans 14 amino acids. V lost 4 bases and J lost 4; bases outside the gene matches: 4. The V gene's germline CDR1 is SGHNT and CDR2 YYREEE (reference sequence). CDR3 region: CASSQDRGAYGYTF. The CDR3 region has the DNA TGTGCCAGCAGCCAGGACAGGGGGGCCTATGGCTACACCTTC.